The present T cell receptor (beta chain) was sequenced within a study of cytomegalovirus exposure and HLA in healthy donors. Study-level findings and limits: In a later analysis, common viral pathogens appeared linked to several of the most significant clusters. In a later analysis, specific HLA alleles were associated with 15,000 to 20,000 TCR beta sequences at a 0.05 false discovery rate.

On this clone: What it recognizes is unknown.

The CDR3 has 15 amino acids. Trimming stripped 3 bases from V and 3 bases from J, with 14 bases between. From germline, CDR1 is WNHNN and CDR2 SYGVQD (reference sequence). PCR used 60 Vbeta primers and 13 Jbeta primers. Clones were read by immunoSEQ multiplex PCR, and TCRdb kept only the in-frame ones, dropping some. Reported are under 200,000 clones; the ten largest clones contain around 1.9%. The chain joins TRBV10-1 to TRBJ1-1, with a tentative D call TRBD1 (5 bases). This receptor was taken from a man in his thirties or forties in good health and CMV-seronegative. Sample: PBMCs. The CDR3 region is CASSDRPDIYTEAFF. The CDR3 DNA sequence: TGCGCCAGCAGTGACAGACCGGACATTTACACTGAAGCTTTCTTT.